Shown below are 2 T cell receptor beta chains from a single sample sequenced in a study of cytomegalovirus exposure and HLA in healthy donors. The PCR employed 60 Vbeta primers together with 13 Jbeta primers. Profiled with immunoSEQ multiplex PCR; TCRdb holds only in-frame clones, not every one. The sample carries under 200,000 clones, over 70% recorded once. Sequencing was done on a sample of PBMCs. Receptors originate from a man between 45 and 60 years old in good health and CMV-seropositive.

The chain employs TRBV11-1 and TRBJ2-2; D is unresolved. CDR1 and CDR2 from the germline V gene are SGHAT and FQDESV (reference sequence). The CDR3 sequence is 12 residues long. V lost 3 bases to trimming and J lost 6 bases, with 5 bases between them. The CDR3 region is CASSLYSGELFF. The DNA for the CDR3 is TGTGCCAGCAGCTTGTACTCCGGGGAGCTGTTTTTT. Filled out from reference TRBV11-1 and TRBJ2-2, the complete variable domain reads EAEVAQSPRYKITEKSQAVAFWCDPISGHATLYWYRQILGQGPELLVQFQDESVVDDSQLPKDRFSAERLKGVDSTLKIQPAELGDSAMYLCASSLYSGELFFGEGSRLTVL.

The chain recombines TRBV28 with TRBJ2-3, with TRBD2 matching 8 bases. V lost 5 bases, J lost 4 bases, and 8 bases stayed unmatched. From germline, CDR1 is MDHEN and CDR2 SYDVKM. The CDR3 runs 15 residues. CDR3 nucleotides: TGTGCCAGCAGTCCCCTAGCGGGCGGGGCAGATACGCAGTATTTT. This sequence encodes CASSPLAGGADTQYF.